A selection of T cell receptor beta chains follows, all from one sample in a study of molecular identifiers for immune sequencing clone quantification. TCRdb re-called the PCR reads through MiXCR, storing one row per CDR3 protein. The table has approximately 590,000 distinct CDR3 sequences, less than 30% seen once. The specimen sequenced was naive CD8+ T cells from blood, with Jurkat cell RNA spiked in. All receptors derive from a human donor in good health. Some libraries in this study had Jurkat cell RNA spiked in. The CDR3 runs from the conserved cysteine through the conserved F or W. Fields, in order: clone size, CDR3 length, V gene, D gene, J gene, CDR3 protein, CDR3 DNA. The D gene is left open where the match is weak. Clone size is not always given. Where it is, it says once, few, many or a class for expanded clones.

clone_size: many
cdr3_length: 15
v_call: TRBV6-5
d_call: NA
j_call: TRBJ1-1
cdr3_aa: CASSYGSPGHTEAFF
cdr3_nt: TGTGCCAGCAGTTATGGTTCTCCCGGGCACACTGAAGCTTTCTTT

clone_size: many
cdr3_length: 15
v_call: TRBV6-6
d_call: TRBD2
j_call: TRBJ2-7
cdr3_aa: CASSYYGGGVGEQYF
cdr3_nt: TGTGCCAGCAGTTACTACGGGGGGGGAGTGGGGGAGCAGTACTTC

clone_size: NA
cdr3_length: 15
v_call: TRBV5-6
d_call: TRBD1
j_call: TRBJ2-1
cdr3_aa: CASSTPGQGYNEQFF
cdr3_nt: TGTGCCAGCAGCACACCGGGACAGGGTTACAATGAGCAGTTCTTC

clone_size: many
cdr3_length: 14
v_call: TRBV20-1
d_call: NA
j_call: TRBJ2-1
cdr3_aa: CSASTTEGYNEQFF
cdr3_nt: TGCAGTGCATCTACTACAGAGGGGTACAATGAGCAGTTCTTC

clone_size: few
cdr3_length: 13
v_call: TRBV20-1
d_call: TRBD1
j_call: TRBJ1-1
cdr3_aa: CSANRGGSTEAFF
cdr3_nt: TGCAGTGCTAACAGGGGTGGAAGCACTGAAGCTTTCTTT

clone_size: NA
cdr3_length: 14
v_call: TRBV13
d_call: NA
j_call: TRBJ2-7
cdr3_aa: CASRSWTAGYEQYF
cdr3_nt: TGTGCCAGCAGATCTTGGACGGCGGGCTACGAGCAGTACTTC

clone_size: few
cdr3_length: 15
v_call: TRBV19
d_call: TRBD2
j_call: TRBJ2-1
cdr3_aa: CASSMTSGGINEQFF
cdr3_nt: TGTGCCAGTAGTATGACTAGCGGGGGGATCAATGAGCAGTTCTTC

clone_size: NA
cdr3_length: 14
v_call: TRBV5-4
d_call: NA
j_call: TRBJ2-7
cdr3_aa: CASTTGTKPYEQYF
cdr3_nt: TGTGCCAGCACGACCGGGACGAAGCCCTACGAGCAGTACTTC

clone_size: few
cdr3_length: 13
v_call: TRBV18
d_call: NA
j_call: TRBJ1-1
cdr3_aa: CASSPLTDPEAFF
cdr3_nt: TGTGCCAGCTCACCACTGACAGATCCTGAAGCTTTCTTT

clone_size: NA
cdr3_length: 13
v_call: TRBV6-1
d_call: NA
j_call: TRBJ2-7
cdr3_aa: CASSEWLQYEQYF
cdr3_nt: TGTGCCAGCAGTGAATGGTTGCAGTACGAGCAGTACTTC

clone_size: few
cdr3_length: 15
v_call: TRBV18
d_call: NA
j_call: TRBJ2-3
cdr3_aa: CASSPRTYSTDTQYF
cdr3_nt: TGTGCCAGCTCACCAAGAACTTATAGCACAGATACGCAGTATTTT

clone_size: NA
cdr3_length: 13
v_call: TRBV24-1
d_call: TRBD1
j_call: TRBJ1-2
cdr3_aa: CATSPGTGVGYTF
cdr3_nt: TGTGCCACCAGCCCCGGGACAGGGGTTGGCTACACCTTC

clone_size: many
cdr3_length: 14
v_call: TRBV20-1
d_call: NA
j_call: TRBJ2-7
cdr3_aa: CSATTERGSREQYF
cdr3_nt: TGCAGTGCTACGACTGAGAGGGGGTCCCGCGAGCAGTACTTC

clone_size: once
cdr3_length: 17
v_call: TRBV7-9
d_call: TRBD1
j_call: TRBJ2-2
cdr3_aa: CASSSLGQGDHTGELFF
cdr3_nt: TGTGCCAGCAGCTCCTTGGGACAGGGAGATCACACCGGGGAGCTGTTTTTT

clone_size: many
cdr3_length: 15
v_call: TRBV2
d_call: NA
j_call: TRBJ2-3
cdr3_aa: CASSEGQKATDTQYF
cdr3_nt: TGTGCCAGCAGTGAAGGGCAAAAAGCGACAGATACGCAGTATTTT

clone_size: many
cdr3_length: 14
v_call: TRBV7-9
d_call: TRBD1
j_call: TRBJ2-5
cdr3_aa: CASSSGTAPETQYF
cdr3_nt: TGTGCCAGCAGCTCGGGGACAGCCCCGGAGACCCAGTACTTC

clone_size: many
cdr3_length: 16
v_call: TRBV4-3
d_call: NA
j_call: TRBJ1-1
cdr3_aa: CASSQTPRGLGTEAFF
cdr3_nt: TGCGCCAGCAGCCAAACCCCCCGGGGCTTGGGGACTGAAGCTTTCTTT

clone_size: many
cdr3_length: 17
v_call: TRBV4-3
d_call: TRBD2
j_call: TRBJ2-3
cdr3_aa: CASSQERGGSLTDTQYF
cdr3_nt: TGCGCCAGCAGCCAAGAACGAGGCGGGAGCCTCACAGATACGCAGTATTTT

clone_size: NA
cdr3_length: 17
v_call: TRBV11-1
d_call: TRBD2
j_call: TRBJ2-7
cdr3_aa: CASSPGTSGRTSYEQYF
cdr3_nt: TGTGCCAGCAGCCCGGGTACTAGCGGGAGGACGTCCTACGAGCAGTACTTC

clone_size: NA
cdr3_length: 13
v_call: TRBV20-1
d_call: TRBD1
j_call: TRBJ1-6
cdr3_aa: CSALGQGLSPLHF
cdr3_nt: TGCAGTGCCCTTGGACAGGGACTTTCACCCCTCCACTTT

clone_size: many
cdr3_length: 14
v_call: TRBV4-3
d_call: NA
j_call: TRBJ2-7
cdr3_aa: CASSPSDRGYEQYF
cdr3_nt: TGCGCCAGCAGCCCCTCCGACCGGGGGTACGAGCAGTACTTC

clone_size: NA
cdr3_length: 14
v_call: TRBV4-1
d_call: NA
j_call: TRBJ1-6
cdr3_aa: CASSQDEGPSPLHF
cdr3_nt: TGCGCCAGCAGCCAAGATGAGGGCCCTTCACCCCTCCACTTT

clone_size: many
cdr3_length: 17
v_call: TRBV6-5
d_call: NA
j_call: TRBJ1-4
cdr3_aa: CASSPQEPIGSNEKLFF
cdr3_nt: TGTGCCAGCAGCCCCCAGGAACCGATTGGGAGTAATGAAAAACTGTTTTTT

clone_size: many
cdr3_length: 13
v_call: TRBV7-9
d_call: NA
j_call: TRBJ2-3
cdr3_aa: CASSLGLTDTQYF
cdr3_nt: TGTGCCAGCAGCTTGGGCCTCACAGATACGCAGTATTTT

clone_size: many
cdr3_length: 15
v_call: TRBV9
d_call: TRBD2
j_call: TRBJ2-3
cdr3_aa: CASSTGGLAADTQYF
cdr3_nt: TGTGCCAGCAGCACCGGAGGACTAGCAGCAGATACGCAGTATTTT

clone_size: few
cdr3_length: 16
v_call: TRBV2
d_call: NA
j_call: TRBJ1-2
cdr3_aa: CASSERLVGANYGYTF
cdr3_nt: TGTGCCAGCAGTGAGAGGTTGGTCGGAGCTAACTATGGCTACACCTTC

clone_size: NA
cdr3_length: 16
v_call: TRBV27
d_call: TRBD1
j_call: TRBJ1-5
cdr3_aa: CASSSYSGTDNQPQHF
cdr3_nt: TGTGCCAGCAGTTCGTACTCCGGGACAGACAATCAGCCCCAGCATTTT

clone_size: few
cdr3_length: 13
v_call: TRBV27
d_call: TRBD1
j_call: TRBJ1-1
cdr3_aa: CASSGTGVSEAFF
cdr3_nt: TGTGCCAGCAGCGGGACAGGGGTCTCTGAAGCTTTCTTT

clone_size: few
cdr3_length: 15
v_call: TRBV27
d_call: NA
j_call: TRBJ2-7
cdr3_aa: CASSLSGDISYEQYF
cdr3_nt: TGTGCCAGCAGTTTATCGGGGGACATCTCCTACGAGCAGTACTTC

clone_size: many
cdr3_length: 14
v_call: TRBV4-3
d_call: NA
j_call: TRBJ2-1
cdr3_aa: CASSQFTGGDEQFF
cdr3_nt: TGCGCCAGCAGCCAATTTACCGGGGGCGATGAGCAGTTCTTC

clone_size: many
cdr3_length: 17
v_call: TRBV7-2
d_call: TRBD1
j_call: TRBJ2-7
cdr3_aa: CASSPYLGQGISYEQYF
cdr3_nt: TGTGCCAGCAGCCCATACCTAGGACAGGGGATTTCCTACGAGCAGTACTTC

clone_size: many
cdr3_length: 15
v_call: TRBV7-9
d_call: TRBD2
j_call: TRBJ2-3
cdr3_aa: CASSLNGGGTDTQYF
cdr3_nt: TGTGCCAGCAGCTTAAACGGGGGGGGCACAGATACGCAGTATTTT

clone_size: NA
cdr3_length: 14
v_call: TRBV19
d_call: NA
j_call: TRBJ2-7
cdr3_aa: CASSIPVASYEQYF
cdr3_nt: TGTGCCAGTAGTATTCCAGTGGCCTCCTACGAGCAGTACTTC

clone_size: few
cdr3_length: 14
v_call: TRBV9
d_call: NA
j_call: TRBJ1-2
cdr3_aa: CASSVTGPGDGYTF
cdr3_nt: TGTGCCAGCAGCGTGACCGGGCCTGGGGATGGCTACACCTTC

clone_size: many
cdr3_length: 14
v_call: TRBV28
d_call: NA
j_call: TRBJ2-7
cdr3_aa: CASSTPREPRREYF
cdr3_nt: TGTGCCAGCAGTACCCCCCGGGAGCCTCGGCGGGAGTACTTC

clone_size: NA
cdr3_length: 18
v_call: TRBV7-9
d_call: TRBD1
j_call: TRBJ1-2
cdr3_aa: CASSLDKLPGQGNYGYTF
cdr3_nt: TGTGCCAGCAGCTTAGACAAGCTCCCGGGACAGGGAAACTATGGCTACACCTTC

clone_size: NA
cdr3_length: 15
v_call: TRBV20-1
d_call: TRBD1
j_call: TRBJ1-5
cdr3_aa: CSAREQGGVNQPQHF
cdr3_nt: TGCAGTGCTAGAGAGCAGGGGGGGGTCAATCAGCCCCAGCATTTT

clone_size: few
cdr3_length: 16
v_call: TRBV30
d_call: TRBD2
j_call: TRBJ2-2
cdr3_aa: CAWSSLAGGLTGELFF
cdr3_nt: TGTGCCTGGAGTTCTCTAGCGGGAGGTCTCACCGGGGAGCTGTTTTTT

clone_size: NA
cdr3_length: 18
v_call: TRBV12-3/TRBV12-4
d_call: TRBD2
j_call: TRBJ2-3
cdr3_aa: CASSPALAGGGLTDTQYF
cdr3_nt: TGTGCCAGCAGTCCAGCACTAGCGGGGGGGGGGCTTACAGATACGCAGTATTTT

clone_size: few
cdr3_length: 13
v_call: TRBV2
d_call: NA
j_call: TRBJ2-5
cdr3_aa: CASMETVQETQYF
cdr3_nt: TGTGCCAGCATGGAGACAGTACAAGAGACCCAGTACTTC

clone_size: few
cdr3_length: 14
v_call: TRBV7-9
d_call: TRBD1
j_call: TRBJ2-7
cdr3_aa: CASSNGQGGYEQYF
cdr3_nt: TGTGCCAGCAGCAACGGACAGGGGGGCTACGAGCAGTACTTC

clone_size: few
cdr3_length: 13
v_call: TRBV20-1
d_call: TRBD2
j_call: TRBJ2-7
cdr3_aa: CSAKLADRYEQYF
cdr3_nt: TGCAGTGCAAAACTAGCGGATCGCTACGAGCAGTACTTC

clone_size: many
cdr3_length: 14
v_call: TRBV7-9
d_call: NA
j_call: TRBJ1-1
cdr3_aa: CASSLGGLRTEAFF
cdr3_nt: TGTGCCAGCAGCTTAGGGGGGCTGCGCACTGAAGCTTTCTTT

clone_size: NA
cdr3_length: 17
v_call: TRBV9
d_call: TRBD2
j_call: TRBJ2-7
cdr3_aa: CASSQGTSGRVSYEQYF
cdr3_nt: TGTGCCAGCAGCCAAGGGACTAGCGGGAGGGTCTCCTACGAGCAGTACTTC

clone_size: NA
cdr3_length: 13
v_call: TRBV6-5
d_call: TRBD1
j_call: TRBJ2-7
cdr3_aa: CASRETGIDEQYF
cdr3_nt: TGTGCCAGCAGAGAGACAGGGATCGACGAGCAGTACTTC

clone_size: NA
cdr3_length: 19
v_call: TRBV19
d_call: TRBD2
j_call: TRBJ2-7
cdr3_aa: CASSLQRALGRERKCEQYF
cdr3_nt: TGTGCCAGTAGTTTACAGAGGGCGCTCGGGCGGGAGAGAAAGTGCGAGCAGTACTTC

clone_size: few
cdr3_length: 14
v_call: TRBV7-9
d_call: TRBD1
j_call: TRBJ1-5
cdr3_aa: CASSLDRGGQPQHF
cdr3_nt: TGTGCCAGCAGCTTGGACAGGGGTGGGCAGCCCCAGCATTTT

clone_size: NA
cdr3_length: 16
v_call: TRBV4-2
d_call: TRBD2
j_call: TRBJ2-1
cdr3_aa: CASSQALAEPNNEQFF
cdr3_nt: TGTGCCAGCAGCCAGGCGCTAGCGGAGCCTAACAATGAGCAGTTCTTC

clone_size: NA
cdr3_length: 11
v_call: TRBV30
d_call: NA
j_call: TRBJ2-1
cdr3_aa: CAWSVGEEQFF
cdr3_nt: TGTGCCTGGAGTGTAGGGGAGGAGCAGTTCTTC

clone_size: few
cdr3_length: 14
v_call: TRBV6-5
d_call: NA
j_call: TRBJ2-1
cdr3_aa: CASSQGGAYNEQFF
cdr3_nt: TGTGCCAGCAGCCAGGGTGGCGCCTACAATGAGCAGTTCTTC

clone_size: NA
cdr3_length: 14
v_call: TRBV4-1
d_call: NA
j_call: TRBJ2-7
cdr3_aa: CASSQWDGPYEQYF
cdr3_nt: TGCGCCAGCAGCCAATGGGACGGACCCTACGAGCAGTACTTC

clone_size: NA
cdr3_length: 15
v_call: TRBV20-1
d_call: NA
j_call: TRBJ2-7
cdr3_aa: CSARAYSATTYEQYF
cdr3_nt: TGCAGTGCTAGAGCTTACAGCGCGACAACCTACGAGCAGTACTTC

clone_size: many
cdr3_length: 15
v_call: TRBV7-6
d_call: NA
j_call: TRBJ2-2
cdr3_aa: CASSLAGGDTGELFF
cdr3_nt: TGTGCCAGCAGCTTAGCGGGAGGTGACACCGGGGAGCTGTTTTTT

clone_size: NA
cdr3_length: 17
v_call: TRBV25-1
d_call: TRBD2
j_call: TRBJ2-5
cdr3_aa: CASSEYTGLTVGETQYF
cdr3_nt: TGTGCCAGCAGTGAATATACGGGACTAACCGTTGGTGAGACCCAGTACTTC

clone_size: NA
cdr3_length: 14
v_call: TRBV5-1
d_call: TRBD1
j_call: TRBJ1-4
cdr3_aa: CASSLWTGEEKLFF
cdr3_nt: TGCGCCAGCAGCTTGTGGACAGGGGAAGAAAAACTGTTTTTT

clone_size: many
cdr3_length: 15
v_call: TRBV12-3/TRBV12-4
d_call: NA
j_call: TRBJ2-3
cdr3_aa: CASSLELDITDTQYF
cdr3_nt: TGTGCCAGCAGTTTAGAGCTGGACATCACAGATACGCAGTATTTT

clone_size: NA
cdr3_length: 12
v_call: TRBV5-1
d_call: NA
j_call: TRBJ1-1
cdr3_aa: CASSGRNTEAFF
cdr3_nt: TGCGCCAGCAGCGGCAGGAACACTGAAGCTTTCTTT